Listed here are 22 T cell receptor beta chains from one sample, sequenced in a study of CD8+ T cells in alopecia areata. Reverse transcribed after extraction, RNA yielded cDNA as the sequencing template. Profiled with immunoSEQ multiplex PCR; TCRdb holds only in-frame clones, not every one. Of about 15,000 clones in the sample, 50% to 75% were seen once. Those with alopecia areata gave lesional scalp punch biopsies and peripheral blood. The sample taken for sequencing was skin. The receptor source for this set is a human donor with alopecia areata.

The chain carries TRBV5-1 and TRBJ2-7; no definite D call. The J call may be in error: the DNA end matches TRBJ2-5 better. CDR3 length: 15 residues. Germline V CDR1 and CDR2: SGHRS, YFSETQ. CDR3 in DNA: TGCGCCAGCAGCCCTCCGGCCCAGGCTCAAGAGACCCAGTACTTC. Translated, it gives CASSPPAQAQETQYF.

The J gene is TRBJ1-1, the V gene TRBV4-3, with TRBD1 matching 8 bases. The germline CDR1 and CDR2 sequences are LGHNA and YSLEER. The V segment lost 0 bases and the J segment 8 bases; nucleotides outside the gene matches: 5. The CDR3 has 14 residues. In nucleotides, the CDR3 is TGCGCCAGCAGCCAAGACCGAGACAGGGGAGAAGCTTTCTTT. It encodes CASSQDRDRGEAFF.

V gene TRBV28 combines with J gene TRBJ2-3, with 9 bases identical to TRBD2. Per the germline V gene, CDR1 is MDHEN and CDR2 is SYDVKM. The CDR3 sequence is 14 residues long. Trimming removed 5 bases from V and 2 bases from J; junction bases left unmatched: 2. The CDR3 sequence: CASSIAGVTDTQYF. Written as DNA, the CDR3 is TGTGCCAGCAGTATAGCGGGAGTCACAGATACGCAGTATTTT.

With respect to this clone: It may be a read error: a sequence one base away is much more abundant. This chain connects TRBV11-2 to TRBJ2-5; D gene uncertain. The CDR3 is made up of 13 amino acids. CDR1 SGHAT and CDR2 FQNNGV come from the germline V gene. CDR3 amino acids: CASTQVFTETQYF. CDR3 DNA: TGTGCATCGACCCAGGTGTTCACCGAGACCCAGTACTTC.

V is TRBV23-1 and J is TRBJ1-2; D is possibly TRBD1 (5 bases). TRBV23-1 is classed as an ORF, of uncertain function. The V end was cut by 8 bases, the J end by 7 bases, with 23 bases between. This CDR3 is 15 amino acids long. The CDR3 is CASRNRGEGERGYTF. Written as DNA, the CDR3 is TGCGCCAGCCGAAACCGGGGCGAGGGTGAGCGTGGCTACACCTTC.

The V and J genes are TRBV30 and TRBJ2-3, with D possibly called TRBD1 or TRBD2 (6 bases each). The CDR3 is made up of 13 amino acids. Trimming took off 0 bases at V and 4 bases at J, with 8 bases between the two ends. Germline loops: CDR1 GTSNPN, CDR2 SVGIG (reference sequence). The CDR3 DNA follows: TGTGCCTGGAGTGTAGGGGGGCCAGATACGCAGTATTTT. This encodes CAWSVGGPDTQYF. The whole variable domain, filled in from reference TRBV30 and TRBJ2-3, reads SQTIHQWPATLVQPVGSPLSLECTVEGTSNPNLYWYRQAAGRGLQLLFYSVGIGQISSEVPQNLSASRPQDRQFILSSKKLLLSDSGFYLCAWSVGGPDTQYFGPGTRLTVL.

DNA for the CDR3: TGTGCCAGCAGACCCCCTGGGGCCAACGTCCTGACTTTC. Translated: CASRPPGANVLTF. The chain links TRBV6-5 to TRBJ2-6; no definite D call. CDR1 MNHEY and CDR2 SVGAGI come from the germline V gene. The CDR3 has 13 residues. V lost 6 bases and J 2 bases, leaving 5 bases between the germline ends.

This rearrangement joins TRBV7-3 to TRBJ2-7; perhaps D is TRBD1 or TRBD2 (5 bases each). V lost 6 bases, J lost 2 bases, and 23 bases lay in between. CDR3 size: 17 residues. Germline CDR1 SGHTA, CDR2 FQGTGA. DNA of the CDR3: TGTGCCAGCAGGGGGGTTAGCGAGAGCCCTCACACCTACGAGCAGTACTTC. Translating gives CASRGVSESPHTYEQYF.

Judged by abundance, this clone is large (0.1 to 1%). The J gene is TRBJ2-1, the V gene TRBV18; 7 positions agree with TRBD2. Germline V CDR1 and CDR2: KGHSH, LQKENI. V trimming: 6 bases; J trimming: 15 bases; junction bases outside the gene matches: 8. The CDR3 covers 11 residues. The CDR3 region is CASSRDYLTFF. The CDR3 nucleotides are TGTGCCAGCTCCCGGGACTATCTAACGTTCTTC.

This clone has only a few counts. The chain combines TRBV6-1 with TRBJ2-3, with D unclear. Trimming took 10 bases from V and 2 from J, leaving 10 bases between them. CDR3 length equals 12 residues. In germline, CDR1 is MNHNS, CDR2 SASEGT. CDR3 nucleotide sequence: TGTGCCATCCGGACCAACACAGATACGCAGTATTTT. Translated: CAIRTNTDTQYF.

This rearrangement joins TRBV5-1 to TRBJ1-4; D might be TRBD1 (5 bases). This CDR3 is built from 14 residues. Trimming took 4 bases from V and 10 from J, leaving 17 bases between them. Germline V gene data show CDR1 as SGHRS and CDR2 as YFSETQ. The CDR3 sequence is CASSTGDGAGKLFF. Written as DNA, the CDR3 is TGCGCCAGCAGCACGGGGGATGGGGCGGGAAAACTGTTTTTT.

This clone was recorded only once. The V and J genes are TRBV19 and TRBJ2-1, with 8 bases that match TRBD1. This CDR3 region has 15 residues. The V segment lost 4 bases and the J segment 7 bases; nucleotides outside the gene matches: 9. Germline V CDR1 and CDR2: LNHDA, SQIVND (reference sequence). The CDR3 bases are TGTGCCAGTAGTAACAGGGGGAGTTTCGGTAATGAGCAGTTCTTC. Amino acid sequence: CASSNRGSFGNEQFF.

This clone was observed a single time. The CDR3 DNA reads TGTGCCAGCAGCCATAACCTCCGGGACAGGGGGCTCGAGCAGTACTTC. Residues: CASSHNLRDRGLEQYF. This chain links TRBV14 with TRBJ2-7; TRBD1 matches at 12 bases. Trimming cost V 3 bases and J 6 bases; bases outside gene matches: 9. The germline V gene has CDR1 SGHDN and CDR2 FVKESK. The CDR3 spans 16 residues.

This clone has just a few counts. V is TRBV7-8 and J is TRBJ2-1; 7 positions agree with TRBD2. Losses at the gene ends were 7 bases for V and 5 bases for J; bases not matched to a gene: 14. The germline CDR1 and CDR2 sequences are SGHVS and FQNEAQ. The CDR3 spans 16 residues. CDR3 coding DNA: TGTGCCAGCAACTTCTTCGGGGCTAGCGGTCACAATGAGCAGTTCTTC. It codes for CASNFFGASGHNEQFF.

The chain joins TRBV6-6 to TRBJ1-5; 10 nucleotides match TRBD1. Losses at the gene ends were 6 bases for V and 2 bases for J; bases not matched to a gene: 4. The V gene's germline CDR1 is MNHNY and CDR2 SVGAGI (reference sequence). This CDR3 comprises 15 residues. The CDR3 DNA reads TGTGCCAGCAGCCCCGGGACAGGGGGCAATCAGCCCCAGCATTTT. This encodes CASSPGTGGNQPQHF.

The table lists this clone with a few counts. The chain joins TRBV27 to TRBJ1-2; 9 positions agree with TRBD1. The length of the CDR3 is 14 residues. Germline CDR1 reads MNHEY; CDR2 reads SMNVEV (reference sequence). The V and J ends lost 5 bases and 2 bases, in that order; junction bases with no gene match: 3. The CDR3 DNA reads TGTGCCAGCAGTACACAGGGGGCGAACTATGGCTACACCTTC. It yields the protein CASSTQGANYGYTF.

The V call is TRBV4-2, the J call TRBJ2-7; 8 bases line up with TRBD2. V lost 4 bases to trimming and J lost 4 bases; unmatched junction nucleotides: 15. CDR1 and CDR2 (germline): LGHNA, YNFKEQ. The CDR3 loop spans 17 amino acids. CDR3 sequence reads: CASSPYSGTRGTYEQYF. CDR3 coding DNA: TGTGCCAGCAGCCCTTATTCCGGGACTAGAGGGACTTACGAGCAGTACTTC.

V gene TRBV18 combines with J gene TRBJ2-5, with D possibly TRBD2 on 6 matching bases. The germline V and J ends were trimmed by 6 bases and 5 bases, with 22 bases remaining between them. CDR1 is KGHSH and CDR2 is LQKENI in the germline V gene. There are 16 residues in the CDR3. The CDR3: CASSNQSPAEGETQYF. CDR3 in DNA: TGTGCCAGCTCGAACCAAAGCCCAGCGGAGGGGGAGACCCAGTACTTC. Filled out from reference TRBV18 and TRBJ2-5, the complete variable domain reads NAGVMQNPRHLVRRRGQEARLRCSPMKGHSHVYWYRQLPEEGLKFMVYLQKENIIDESGMPKERFSAEFPKEGPSILRIQQVVRGDSAAYFCASSNQSPAEGETQYFGPGTRLLVL.

V usage is TRBV13 and J usage is TRBJ2-7; D is unclear. There are 15 residues in the CDR3. Germline V gene data show CDR1 as PRHDT and CDR2 as FYEKMQ (reference sequence). V was shortened by 8 bases and J by 6 bases, with 23 bases between the two germline ends. Written as DNA, the CDR3 is TGTGCCAGCTCTGAAGGGCGTCAGGAGTTCTTCGAGCAGTACTTC. Encoded protein: CASSEGRQEFFEQYF.

The genes are TRBV28 and TRBJ2-7; 8 nucleotides match TRBD2. The CDR3 length is 15 residues. Looked up from germline, CDR1 is MDHEN and CDR2 is SYDVKM. V gave up 3 bases and J gave up 0 bases; unmatched junction bases: 4. The CDR3 is CASSFQRGYSYEQYF. In DNA form, the CDR3 reads TGTGCCAGCAGTTTTCAGCGGGGGTACTCCTACGAGCAGTACTTC.

The rearrangement uses TRBV5-1 and TRBJ2-5; perhaps TRBD2 as D (5 bases). The CDR3 length is 15 residues. CDR1 SGHRS and CDR2 YFSETQ come from the germline V gene. V was shortened by 5 bases and J by 1 base, with 15 bases between the two germline ends. CDR3 loop: CASSPIGRVQETQYF. CDR3 sequence (DNA): TGCGCCAGCAGTCCCATCGGGCGGGTCCAAGAGACCCAGTACTTC.

The CDR3 coding sequence is TGTGCCATCAACCCGGGGGGGGACAGGGGGCCACTGCAGTACTTC. Translation: CAINPGGDRGPLQYF. The chain uses TRBV10-3 and TRBJ2-5; 12 nucleotides match TRBD1. Unmatched junction bases numbered 14, after V lost 7 bases and J lost 11 bases. In germline, CDR1 is ENHRY, CDR2 SYGVKD. The CDR3 is 15 amino acids.